Presented here are 19 T cell receptor beta chains from one specimen sequenced in a study of blood T cells in healthy people across ages. Primed by a sample-barcoded 5' primer and a J-beta primer mix, a second PCR proceeded for 7 to 11 cycles. TCRdb reprocessed the 5' RACE reads via MiXCR and lists one record per CDR3 protein. This table holds 1.5 million to 2 million distinct CDR3 sequences, roughly 32% found once. Material: blood. The receptor set was obtained from a woman aged 25 to 39 in good health.

The V call is TRBV5-1, the J call TRBJ2-3; perhaps TRBD2 as D (5 bases). This CDR3 contains 18 residues. Germline assignment: CDR1 SGHRS and CDR2 YFSETQ. V was shortened by 4 bases and J by 1 base, with 22 bases between the two germline ends. This CDR3 reads CASSLNSLAQVRTDTQYF. DNA of the CDR3: TGCGCCAGCAGCCTAAACAGCCTAGCCCAGGTACGCACAGATACGCAGTATTTT. Drawing the rest from reference TRBV5-1 and TRBJ2-3, the complete variable domain is KAGVTQTPRYLIKTRGQQVTLSCSPISGHRSVSWYQQTPGQGLQFLFEYFSETQRNKGNFPGRFSGRQFSNSRSEMNVSTLELGDSALYLCASSLNSLAQVRTDTQYFGPGTRLTVL.

The chain combines TRBV29-1 with TRBJ2-5, with D unresolved. The germline V gene encodes CDR1 SQVTM and CDR2 ANQGSEA. The V end was cut by 0 bases, the J end by 4 bases, with 21 bases between. The CDR3 extends over 17 amino acids. The CDR3 DNA sequence: TGCAGCGTTGAAGATGGCGCGGTTGGATTTGTGGCAGAGACCCAGTACTTC. Amino acids: CSVEDGAVGFVAETQYF.

This rearrangement joins TRBV20-1 to TRBJ2-5; TRBD1 or TRBD2 may be the D gene (5 bases each). The CDR3 is 17 residues long. Trimming removed 5 bases at V and 11 bases at J, with 33 bases between. Germline CDR1 is DFQATT and CDR2 is SNEGSKA (reference sequence). CDR3 amino acids: CSAPSRDGIRGRDEQYF. CDR3 nucleotides: TGCAGTGCTCCCTCCAGGGACGGAATACGGGGAAGGGATGAGCAGTACTTC.

This clonotype was found a few times. J is TRBJ2-1 and V is TRBV7-8; possibly TRBD1 for D (7 bases). Germline V gene data show CDR1 as SGHVS and CDR2 as FQNEAQ. This CDR3 is 14 amino acids long. Trimming left V 7 bases short and J 11 bases short, with 21 bases between. In DNA, the CDR3 is TGTGCCAGCACCTCTCAGGGGGGCGAGGGGAAGCAGTTCTTC. This gives the protein CASTSQGGEGKQFF.

V gene TRBV15 combines with J gene TRBJ2-1, with D hard to call. V was cut by 1 base and J by 15 bases, with 13 bases left in between. The germline CDR1 and CDR2 sequences are LNHNV and YYDKDF (reference sequence). CDR3 length equals 12 residues. Here the CDR3 reads CATSRVDQAWFF. The CDR3 DNA reads as TGTGCCACCAGCAGAGTCGACCAAGCGTGGTTCTTC.

This rearrangement joins TRBV6-6 to TRBJ1-2; 8 nucleotides agree with TRBD1. From germline, CDR1 is MNHNY and CDR2 SVGAGI (reference sequence). The CDR3 has 16 amino acids. The V gene end was trimmed by 6 bases and the J gene end by 4 bases; junction bases not matched to a gene: 13. CDR3 nucleotides: TGTGCCAGCAGCACCGGGACAGGTTTTATTTCCTATGGCTACACCTTC. It translates to CASSTGTGFISYGYTF.

This clonotype was seen a few times. The chain employs TRBV5-6 and TRBJ2-2, with TRBD1 matching 9 bases. Per the germline V gene, CDR1 is SGHDT and CDR2 is YYEEEE. Trimming cost V 4 bases and J 7 bases; bases outside gene matches: 5. The CDR3 loop spans 14 amino acids. CDR3 in DNA: TGTGCCAGCAGCGTGGGACAGGGAATCGGGGAGCTGTTTTTT. Translation gives CASSVGQGIGELFF.

This clonotype has a handful of counts. The V call is TRBV18, the J call TRBJ2-1; the D is unclear. This CDR3 has 13 amino acids. Trimming removed 3 bases at V and 4 bases at J, with 7 bases between. Germline CDR1 reads KGHSH; CDR2 reads LQKENI. The CDR3 coding sequence is TGTGCCAGCTCACCGTCCCATTACAATGAGCAGTTCTTC. Translation gives CASSPSHYNEQFF.

The sample holds many counts of this clonotype. The CDR3 here is CASSYKGRGYTF. The CDR3 DNA reads TGTGCCAGCAGTTACAAGGGACGTGGCTACACCTTC. The J gene is TRBJ1-2, the V gene TRBV6-2 or TRBV6-3, with D maybe TRBD1 (5 bases). Germline V CDR1 and CDR2: MNHEY, SVGEGT. This CDR3 region has 12 residues. The V end was cut by 2 bases, the J end by 7 bases, with 8 bases between.

The chain joins TRBV7-8 to TRBJ2-1; 12 bases are shared with TRBD2. Per germline, CDR1 SGHVS and CDR2 FQNEAQ. The V segment lost 5 bases and the J segment 0 bases; nucleotides outside the gene matches: 14. This CDR3 is 20 amino acids long. The CDR3, as DNA: TGTGCCAGCAGCGTTACACTAGCGGGGGGTCCTCTCCCCTCCTACAATGAGCAGTTCTTC. Its protein is CASSVTLAGGPLPSYNEQFF.

The chain joins TRBV12-3 or TRBV12-4 to TRBJ2-3; D remains ambiguous. Between the trimmed V and J ends, which lost 6 bases and 6 bases, there was a span of 10 bases. This CDR3 has 12 residues. CDR3 coding DNA: TGTGCCAGCAGACCCACTGCCGATACGCAGTATTTT. Translating gives CASRPTADTQYF.

The V call is TRBV15, the J call TRBJ2-3, with a possible D match to TRBD2 (6 bases). Trimming pared 0 bases from V and 3 bases from J, leaving 7 bases between. This CDR3 has 14 residues. Germline V lookup: CDR1 LNHNV, CDR2 YYDKDF (reference sequence). The CDR3 spells CATSRDGTTDTQYF. In DNA, the CDR3 is TGTGCCACCAGCAGAGATGGGACTACAGATACGCAGTATTTT. The whole variable domain, filled in from reference TRBV15 and TRBJ2-3, reads DAMVIQNPRYQVTQFGKPVTLSCSQTLNHNVMYWYQQKSSQAPKLLFHYYDKDFNNEADTPDNFQSRRPNTSFCFLDIRSPGLGDTAMYLCATSRDGTTDTQYFGPGTRLTVL.

As for this clonotype: At one end the junction does not follow the germline gene, possibly because of a read error. The genes are TRBV25-1 and TRBJ1-1; D is perhaps TRBD1 (5 bases). Germline lookup yields CDR1 MGHDK and CDR2 SYGVNS. This CDR3 is built from 12 residues. The CDR3 DNA reads TGTGCCAGCAGTGAATATGGGACTGAGGCTTTCTTT. Its translation: CASSEYGTEAFF.

The DNA for the CDR3 is TGTGCCAGCAGCTTAGGGCAGATCCGGTTGGGGGAGCAGTACTTC. Translating it yields CASSLGQIRLGEQYF. The chain combines TRBV7-9 with TRBJ2-7; D ambiguous. The germline V gene has CDR1 SEHNR and CDR2 FQNEAQ (reference sequence). Between the trimmed V and J ends, which lost 1 base and 7 bases, there was a span of 17 bases. CDR3 length: 15 residues.

The chain is built from TRBV9 and TRBJ2-7; 7 bases agree with TRBD1. V was pared by 0 bases and J by 2 bases, with 2 bases of the junction left unmatched. There are 14 residues in the CDR3. Germline-derived CDR1 and CDR2 are SGDLS and YYNGEE. The CDR3 DNA sequence: TGTGCCAGCAGCGTAGCCGACAGGGCCTACGAGCAGTACTTC. This codes for CASSVADRAYEQYF.

The chain combines TRBV6-5 with TRBJ1-2; possible D gene TRBD1, 6 bases. CDR1 MNHEY and CDR2 SVGAGI come from the germline V gene. The CDR3 has 13 residues. V was cut by 2 bases and J by 8 bases, with 12 bases left in between. CDR3 nucleotide sequence: TGTGCCAGCAGTTACGTGGCAGGGGTGGGCTACACCTTC. This gives the protein CASSYVAGVGYTF.

Only a few counts were recorded for this clonotype. The gene calls are TRBV18 and TRBJ2-6, with D perhaps TRBD2 (5 bases). Trimming took off 3 bases at V and 0 bases at J, with 9 bases between the two ends. Germline V gene lookup returns CDR1 KGHSH and CDR2 LQKENI. The CDR3 contains 16 residues. CDR3 DNA: TGTGCCAGCTCACCTTTCGGGGACTCTGGGGCCAACGTCCTGACTTTC. Protein: CASSPFGDSGANVLTF.

This clonotype was detected a few times. This sequence joins TRBV7-2 and TRBJ1-2; no definite D call. V was shortened by 1 base and J by 3 bases, with 9 bases between the two germline ends. Germline CDR1 SGHTA, CDR2 FQGNSA. The CDR3 contains 14 residues. The CDR3: CASSLGREYYGYTF. In DNA, the CDR3 is TGTGCCAGCAGCTTAGGAAGGGAGTACTATGGCTACACCTTC.

The gene calls are TRBV12-3 or TRBV12-4 and TRBJ1-6; D is undetermined. The V end was cut by 0 bases, the J end by 10 bases, with 10 bases between. The CDR3 has 14 amino acids. The CDR3 bases are TGTGCCAGCAGTTTAGCGGGGTATGAGTCACCCCTCCACTTT. Translating gives CASSLAGYESPLHF.